The present T cell receptor beta chain was sequenced within a study of cytomegalovirus exposure and HLA in healthy donors (dated by TCRdb to the late 2010s). The study in broad terms: According to a later analysis, one platform produced both the approximately 110 validation repertoires and the roughly 650 repertoires of the first cohort. The study aimed to test whether cataloging public T cell receptors could reveal signatures of past pathogen exposure. Along with the approximately 700-subject first cohort, a separate validation cohort of 120 different subjects was used. To predict cytomegalovirus infection status, the study brought together high-throughput TCR immunosequencing, statistical association of individual TCRs with disease status, and machine learning.

Library preparation employed the immunoSEQ multiplex PCR assay. As for the original processing: A statistical classification framework was built to diagnose cytomegalovirus status from the catalog of TCR beta chain sequences. In its TCRdb copy, this immuneACCESS table keeps in-frame sequences only and misses some clones. Where compared with another copy, unresolved V genes explain less than half of these, and the others have no known cause. V, J and clone size are taken as reported in that table, and D and trimming were inferred from the DNA itself. The table for this sample lists some 170,000 clones; roughly nine tenths of them were counted only once. The top ten clonotypes cover 9% to 12% of the sample. Remarks on this clone: Its recognized antigen is unknown. No qualities accompany the bases; no much larger clone lies one base away.

The full study reports these points: The classifier was reported to diagnose cytomegalovirus status with high specificity and sensitivity in both the original and validation cohorts. A total of fewer than 200 TCR beta chains were listed by the study as associated with cytomegalovirus. A few of the identified cytomegalovirus-associated TCR beta chains were confirmed in vitro to be specific for cytomegalovirus antigens. A later analysis had no HLA typing for the validation cohort, so co-occurrence there was scored across all 110 or so repertoires. The authors suggested that the approach could potentially be extended to other disease states and immunological phenotypes. Most TCR sequences were observed very rarely across donors, whereas some public TCRs were present in many individuals. Subsequent analysis determined that TCRs grouped into clusters in the first cohort also showed a tendency toward co-occurrence across the 120 or so validation repertoires, and about 93% of cluster scores exceeded 0.

Separate from the approximately 670-subject first cohort, the validation cohort of 95 to 150 subjects was the group to which the donors belonged. The receptor was isolated from a woman under 30 in good health and CMV-seropositive. Sequencing used PBMCs.

The CDR3 protein sequence reads: CASSLGGGTSGYEQYF. The DNA reads as follows: TGTGCCAGCAGCTTGGGGGGTGGGACTAGCGGCTACGAGCAGTACTTC. Rearrangement joined TRBV5-4 to TRBJ2-7; a stretch of 11 junction bases matches TRBD2. Spanning cysteine to phenylalanine, the CDR3 consists of 16 amino acids. Just CDR3 DNA is preserved here, 48 bases in frame from base 1. CDR1 and CDR2 were assigned from the germline V gene (reference sequence) as SGHNT and YYREEE. Compared with germline, V lacks 0 bases and J lacks 3 bases; bases without a gene match: 5.